These T cell receptor beta chains were read from a single sample in a study of spatial heterogeneity in lung cancer. MiXCR, applied by TCRdb to the 5' RACE reads, yields one record per CDR3 protein. This table holds more than 45,000 distinct CDR3 sequences, around 5.2% found once. The specimen comprised PBMCs, sampled at surgery. These receptors came from a male donor with early-stage non-small cell lung cancer. CDR3s include the opening cysteine and the closing phenylalanine or tryptophan. A D gene is named only where the DNA matches it firmly. Some rows mark clone size as missing; the rest say once, few, many or name a class of expanded clone.

CDR3: CATHRGASGNRGTDTQYF
DNA: TGTGCCACCCACAGGGGGGCTAGCGGGAATCGGGGCACAGATACGCAGTATTTT
size: many
V: TRBV19
J: TRBJ2-3
length: 18
D: .

CDR3: CASSSHRDRGANTEAFF
DNA: TGTGCCAGCAGCTCCCACCGGGACAGGGGCGCAAACACTGAAGCTTTCTTT
size: many
V: TRBV13
J: TRBJ1-1
length: 17
D: TRBD1

CDR3: CSARVALGGGSPLHF
DNA: TGCAGTGCTAGAGTAGCGTTAGGGGGCGGTTCACCCCTCCACTTT
size: many
V: TRBV20-1
J: TRBJ1-6
length: 15
D: TRBD1

CDR3: CASTPGVYNSPLHF
DNA: TGTGCCAGCACCCCCGGTGTGTATAATTCACCCCTCCACTTT
size: many
V: TRBV28
J: TRBJ1-6
length: 14
D: .

CDR3: CASSLSTGRKGEAFF
DNA: TGTGCCAGCAGCTTGTCGACAGGGAGAAAGGGTGAAGCTTTCTTT
size: many
V: TRBV7-2
J: TRBJ1-1
length: 15
D: TRBD1

CDR3: CASKTVGGRSNQPQHF
DNA: TGTGCCAGTAAGACCGTAGGAGGGAGAAGCAATCAGCCCCAGCATTTT
size: many
V: TRBV19
J: TRBJ1-5
length: 16
D: .

CDR3: CASSRTAFGGANVLTF
DNA: TGTGCCAGTAGCCGGACTGCCTTTGGTGGGGCCAACGTCCTGACTTTC
size: .
V: TRBV19
J: TRBJ2-6
length: 16
D: .

CDR3: CASRNSAYEQYF
DNA: TGTGCCAGCAGAAACAGCGCCTACGAGCAGTACTTC
size: many
V: TRBV12-3/TRBV12-4
J: TRBJ2-7
length: 12
D: .

CDR3: CASSLPTGGADAEAFF
DNA: TGTGCCAGCAGCTTACCCACGGGGGGGGCGGACGCTGAAGCTTTCTTT
size: many
V: TRBV7-9
J: TRBJ1-1
length: 16
D: .

CDR3: CASSLRGSGSTDTQYF
DNA: TGCGCCAGCAGCCTTCGAGGTAGCGGGAGCACAGATACGCAGTATTTT
size: medium-sized
V: TRBV4-1
J: TRBJ2-3
length: 16
D: TRBD2

CDR3: CASSLQNAEAFF
DNA: TGTGCCAGTAGTCTACAGAACGCTGAAGCTTTCTTT
size: .
V: TRBV19
J: TRBJ1-1
length: 12
D: .

CDR3: CASSPWDSESYEQYF
DNA: TGTGCCAGCAGCCCGTGGGACAGTGAATCCTACGAGCAGTACTTC
size: .
V: TRBV7-2
J: TRBJ2-7
length: 15
D: TRBD1

CDR3: CASRSTRNTEAFF
DNA: TGTGCCAGCAGATCGACAAGGAACACTGAAGCTTTCTTT
size: many
V: TRBV12-3/TRBV12-4
J: TRBJ1-1
length: 13
D: .

CDR3: CASSSGTSVWGEQYF
DNA: TGTGCCAGCAGCTCCGGGACTAGCGTCTGGGGCGAGCAGTACTTC
size: .
V: TRBV11-1
J: TRBJ2-7
length: 15
D: TRBD2

CDR3: CASSLFGTSGFWRDTQYF
DNA: TGTGCCAGCAGCTTATTCGGGACTAGCGGCTTCTGGAGAGATACGCAGTATTTT
size: many
V: TRBV7-2
J: TRBJ2-3
length: 18
D: TRBD2

CDR3: CASSRGEATNEKLFF
DNA: TGTGCCAGCAGCCGAGGGGAGGCAACTAATGAAAAACTGTTTTTT
size: many
V: TRBV3-1
J: TRBJ1-4
length: 15
D: .

CDR3: CASSTGQGADTQYF
DNA: TGTGCCAGCAGCACGGGACAGGGGGCGGATACGCAGTATTTT
size: many
V: TRBV3-1
J: TRBJ2-3
length: 14
D: TRBD1

CDR3: CASSSPREKGSPLHF
DNA: TGTGCCAGCAGCTCACCCAGGGAAAAAGGGTCACCCCTCCACTTT
size: many
V: TRBV5-5
J: TRBJ1-6
length: 15
D: .

CDR3: CASSLDPTGELFF
DNA: TGCGCCAGCAGCTTGGATCCCACCGGGGAGCTGTTTTTT
size: many
V: TRBV5-1
J: TRBJ2-2
length: 13
D: .

CDR3: CASSFQETQYF
DNA: TGTGCCAGCAGTTTCCAAGAGACCCAGTACTTC
size: many
V: TRBV27
J: TRBJ2-5
length: 11
D: .

CDR3: CSVDGTGLNEQFF
DNA: TGCAGCGTTGATGGGACAGGTTTGAATGAGCAGTTCTTC
size: many
V: TRBV29-1
J: TRBJ2-1
length: 13
D: TRBD1

CDR3: CASARTSGSYNEQFF
DNA: TGTGCCAGCGCACGGACTAGCGGCTCCTACAATGAGCAGTTCTTC
size: many
V: TRBV19
J: TRBJ2-1
length: 15
D: TRBD2

CDR3: CSARRAGENSPLHF
DNA: TGCAGCGCCCGAAGGGCAGGGGAAAATTCACCCCTCCACTTT
size: many
V: TRBV29-1
J: TRBJ1-6
length: 14
D: .

CDR3: CASSTGTSTDTQYF
DNA: TGTGCCAGCAGTACCGGGACTAGCACAGATACGCAGTATTTT
size: many
V: TRBV2
J: TRBJ2-3
length: 14
D: .

CDR3: CASSFDWNEQYF
DNA: TGTGCCAGCAGCTTCGATTGGAACGAGCAGTACTTC
size: .
V: TRBV5-4
J: TRBJ2-7
length: 12
D: .

CDR3: CATGTSGSRDTQYF
DNA: TGTGCCACCGGGACTAGCGGGAGCCGAGATACGCAGTATTTT
size: medium-sized
V: TRBV10-3
J: TRBJ2-3
length: 14
D: TRBD2

CDR3: CASGTRGFTEAFF
DNA: TGCGCCAGCGGAACAAGGGGGTTTACTGAAGCTTTCTTT
size: many
V: TRBV4-1
J: TRBJ1-1
length: 13
D: .

CDR3: CASRRWAGPQPQHF
DNA: TGTGCCAGCAGGCGTTGGGCAGGGCCTCAGCCCCAGCATTTT
size: many
V: TRBV28
J: TRBJ1-5
length: 14
D: .

CDR3: CASSQDLNGLAGRNIQYF
DNA: TGCGCCAGCAGCCAAGATCTTAATGGACTAGCGGGAAGGAACATTCAGTACTTC
size: many
V: TRBV4-3
J: TRBJ2-4
length: 18
D: TRBD2

CDR3: CASISGLAGSGVNEQFF
DNA: TGTGCCAGTATCTCGGGACTAGCGGGATCAGGGGTCAATGAGCAGTTCTTC
size: many
V: TRBV19
J: TRBJ2-1
length: 17
D: TRBD2

CDR3: CATGQGESVNQPQHF
DNA: TGTGCCACAGGACAGGGGGAGAGCGTAAATCAGCCCCAGCATTTT
size: few
V: TRBV19
J: TRBJ1-5
length: 15
D: TRBD1

CDR3: CASSPDPLRADTQYF
DNA: TGTGCCAGCAGCCCCGACCCTTTACGGGCAGATACGCAGTATTTT
size: many
V: TRBV7-9
J: TRBJ2-3
length: 15
D: .

CDR3: CASSLRNEQFF
DNA: TGTGCCAGCAGCTTGAGGAATGAGCAGTTCTTC
size: many
V: TRBV5-4
J: TRBJ2-1
length: 11
D: .

CDR3: CASTPGQPFGTQYF
DNA: TGTGCCAGCACTCCGGGACAGCCCTTCGGGACCCAGTACTTC
size: many
V: TRBV6-2/TRBV6-3
J: TRBJ2-5
length: 14
D: TRBD1

CDR3: CASSRSGRGGTDTQYF
DNA: TGTGCCAGCAGCCGTAGCGGGAGGGGGGGCACAGATACGCAGTATTTT
size: few
V: TRBV3-1
J: TRBJ2-3
length: 16
D: TRBD2

CDR3: CASSWRGDEQFF
DNA: TGCGCCAGCAGCTGGAGGGGGGATGAGCAGTTCTTC
size: many
V: TRBV5-1
J: TRBJ2-1
length: 12
D: .